This T cell receptor (beta chain) emerged from a study of blood T cell repertoires in COVID-19. As for the study in general: T cells, B-cell-depleted T cells, or PBMCs provided the cDNA or gDNA that served as material.

Here immunoSEQ multiplex PCR was the method, and the copy in TCRdb shows in-frame clones only, minus some. The sample lists 250,000 or so clones, roughly four fifths occurring once. CDR3 length: 13 residues. V shed 4 bases and J 0 bases; nucleotides not matched to a gene: 2. In germline, CDR1 is SQVTM, CDR2 ANQGSEA. Participants' reported clinical history set cohort assignment. The V call is TRBV29-1, the J call TRBJ1-2, with 7 bases matching TRBD1. Material for sequencing was PBMCs or T cells enriched from blood (not recorded which). The clonotype originates from a man aged 45-65 years who had recovered from COVID-19. The CDR3: CSVVRGSNYGYTF. The CDR3 DNA reads as TGCAGCGTTGTCAGGGGGTCTAACTATGGCTACACCTTC.